Below, 13 T cell receptor beta chains from the same sample are listed, as sequenced in a study of Graves' ophthalmopathy and Graves' hyperthyroidism. Using RNA transcripts, the TCR beta CDR3 regions were amplified. First-round RT-PCR used HTBI primers; second-round multiplex PCR followed. From the multiplex PCR reads, TCRdb called clonotypes with MiXCR, one entry per CDR3 protein. The sample carries about 500,000 distinct CDR3 sequences, approximately 15% recorded once. Sequenced material: blood. Every receptor here comes from a woman in her 30s with Graves' ophthalmopathy.

Many counts were recorded for this clonotype. The rearrangement uses TRBV28 and TRBJ2-4, with TRBD2 matching over 8 bases. Germline assignment: CDR1 MDHEN and CDR2 SYDVKM. The J segment lost 1 base and the V segment lost 7 bases, leaving 12 bases of the junction unmatched. There are 17 residues in the CDR3. The CDR3 loop is CASKPVGTRTAKNIQYF. In nucleotides, the CDR3 is TGTGCCAGCAAGCCTGTAGGGACTAGGACGGCCAAAAACATTCAGTACTTC.

Only a few counts were recorded for this clonotype. The CDR3: CASSPPGPKGGELFF. Written as DNA, the CDR3 is TGTGCCAGCAGCCCACCCGGACCCAAGGGTGGGGAGCTGTTTTTT. The chain uses TRBV28 and TRBJ2-2; D is uncertain. CDR3 length: 15 amino acids. V lost 6 bases and J lost 8, with 19 bases in between. Germline V lookup: CDR1 MDHEN, CDR2 SYDVKM.

This clonotype has at least ten counts. The chain has TRBV6-1 and TRBJ2-2, with 9 positions matching TRBD2. J gave up 6 bases and V 3 bases, and 5 bases lay outside the gene matches. This CDR3 contains 15 residues. The germline V gene encodes CDR1 MNHNS and CDR2 SASEGT. The CDR3 is CASSEGLAVAGELFF. The DNA of the CDR3 is TGTGCCAGCAGTGAGGGACTAGCTGTAGCCGGGGAGCTGTTTTTT.

This clonotype was counted at least ten times. The chain links TRBV6-1 to TRBJ1-2; 7 nucleotides match TRBD1. Germline lookup yields CDR1 MNHNS and CDR2 SASEGT. This CDR3 region has 13 residues. V shed 3 bases, J shed 7 bases, and the junction held 5 bases outside the gene matches. In DNA form, the CDR3 reads TGTGCCAGCAGTGAGGCTACAGGGGCTGGCTACACCTTC. Translating it yields CASSEATGAGYTF.

A remark on this clonotype: A much larger clone is a single base away; this may be a read error. The chain links TRBV15 to TRBJ2-5; 8 positions agree with TRBD1. From germline, CDR1 is LNHNV and CDR2 YYDKDF (reference sequence). After removal of 5 bases from V and 7 bases from J, the junction contained 6 bases not matched to a gene. CDR3 length: 13 residues. DNA of the CDR3: TGTGCCACCAGCCGTGGACAGGGTGGGACCCAGTACTTC. Translation gives CATSRGQGGTQYF. Full variable domain (outside the CDR3, taken from reference TRBV15 and TRBJ2-5): DAMVIQNPRYQVTQFGKPVTLSCSQTLNHNVMYWYQQKSSQAPKLLFHYYDKDFNNEADTPDNFQSRRPNTSFCFLDIRSPGLGDTAMYLCATSRGQGGTQYFGPGTRLLVL.

The chain carries TRBV5-1 and TRBJ2-5, with D perhaps matching TRBD2 (5 bases). V was trimmed by 4 bases and J by 4 bases, leaving 20 bases between them. The CDR3 totals 16 residues. Germline assignment: CDR1 SGHRS and CDR2 YFSETQ. The CDR3 nucleotides read TGCGCCAGCAGCCGAGGTGGAGGAGCAATGGCAGAGACCCAGTACTTC. As protein: CASSRGGGAMAETQYF.

The sample holds a few counts of this clonotype. V is TRBV10-1 and J is TRBJ2-7; 7 nucleotides line up with TRBD2. The CDR3 contains 16 residues. Germline-derived CDR1 and CDR2 are WNHNN and SYGVQD (reference sequence). The V gene end was trimmed by 3 bases and the J gene end by 3 bases; junction bases not matched to a gene: 11. CDR3 loop: CASSDMASGDFYEQYF. The CDR3 DNA reads as TGCGCCAGCAGTGATATGGCTAGCGGAGACTTCTACGAGCAGTACTTC.

There are many counts of this clonotype. The chain recombines TRBV29-1 with TRBJ1-2, with D perhaps TRBD1 (5 bases). V gave up 4 bases and J gave up 12 bases, with 15 bases separating them. Per germline, CDR1 SQVTM and CDR2 ANQGSEA. The CDR3 is made up of 11 amino acids. As DNA, the CDR3 is TGCAGCGTTGTGGAGCCTCAGGGTAACACCTTC. Translation gives CSVVEPQGNTF.

This clonotype was picked up many times. The J gene is TRBJ1-5, the V gene TRBV28; D gene uncertain. Germline lookup yields CDR1 MDHEN and CDR2 SYDVKM. The V end was cut by 2 bases, the J end by 2 bases, with 16 bases between. The CDR3 totals 17 residues. This CDR3 is CASSLSVFKEGNQPQHF. The CDR3 nucleotides read TGTGCCAGCAGTTTAAGTGTTTTCAAGGAGGGCAATCAGCCCCAGCATTTT.

This clonotype was found many times. The CDR3 DNA follows: TGTGCCAGCAGTACGAAAGGGACAAGGTATGGCTACACCTTC. Its translation is CASSTKGTRYGYTF. V gene TRBV2 combines with J gene TRBJ1-2; D is perhaps TRBD1 (6 bases). The V end was cut by 5 bases, the J end by 5 bases, with 15 bases between. Germline CDR1 is SNHLY and CDR2 is FYNNEI. This CDR3 has 14 residues.

In this sample, this clonotype turned up many times. J is TRBJ1-1 and V is TRBV10-3, with 7 bases aligning to TRBD1. This CDR3 has 13 amino acids. Germline loops: CDR1 ENHRY, CDR2 SYGVKD. The ends lost 7 bases at V and 4 bases at J; junction bases unmatched: 6. For the CDR3, the DNA is TGTGCCATCACCTCAGGACAGGCCACTGAAGCTTTCTTT. This encodes CAITSGQATEAFF.

This clonotype was observed at least ten times. The rearrangement joins TRBV6-5 to TRBJ2-7; D uncertain. CDR1 is MNHEY and CDR2 is SVGAGI in the germline V gene. V shed 4 bases and J shed 3 bases, with 16 bases lying between them. The CDR3 contains 15 residues. For the CDR3, the DNA is TGTGCCAGCAGTTCGCCTCGGACGCTAAACTACGAGCAGTACTTC. Protein: CASSSPRTLNYEQYF.

This clonotype was observed at least ten times. V gene TRBV6-1 combines with J gene TRBJ1-2, with unresolved D. Germline-derived CDR1 and CDR2 are MNHNS and SASEGT. The CDR3 runs 14 residues. V was trimmed by 5 bases and J by 5 bases, leaving 15 bases between them. CDR3 in DNA: TGTGCCAGCAGTCCCCCTGGGCAGATTTATGGCTACACCTTC. Residues: CASSPPGQIYGYTF.